Listed below are T cell receptor beta chains from one sample, sequenced in a study of blood T cell repertoires in COVID-19. Measured with immunoSEQ multiplex PCR; TCRdb has only the in-frame clones, and not every one. The sample lists about 280,000 clones; around 91% were seen once. Sequencing was performed on PBMCs or T cells enriched from blood (not recorded which). Receptors originate from a woman under 30 with acute COVID-19. Each CDR3 is given with its conserved first and last residue. D genes are given only for firm matches. Part of the rows lack a size; the others show once, few, many or a class for expanded clones.

clone_size: NA
d_call: NA
v_call: TRBV28
j_call: TRBJ1-4
cdr3_aa: CASRTGQLKLFF
cdr3_nt: TGTGCCAGCAGGACCGGACAGCTTAAACTGTTTTTT

clone_size: NA
d_call: TRBD2
v_call: TRBV10-3
j_call: TRBJ2-7
cdr3_aa: CAITSGSSYEQYF
cdr3_nt: TGTGCCATCACCAGCGGGAGCTCCTACGAGCAGTACTTC

clone_size: NA
d_call: TRBD1
v_call: TRBV4-1
j_call: TRBJ1-2
cdr3_aa: CASSPQGLPNYGYTF
cdr3_nt: TGCGCCAGCAGCCCACAGGGGCTCCCTAACTATGGCTACACCTTC

clone_size: NA
d_call: NA
v_call: TRBV11-2
j_call: TRBJ1-5
cdr3_aa: CASSPGGSQPQHF
cdr3_nt: TGTGCCAGCAGCCCGGGGGGAAGTCAGCCCCAGCATTTT

clone_size: NA
d_call: TRBD2
v_call: TRBV28
j_call: TRBJ2-3
cdr3_aa: CASSPSGRPYTQYF
cdr3_nt: TGTGCCAGCAGCCCTAGCGGGAGGCCCTATACGCAGTATTTT

clone_size: once
d_call: NA
v_call: TRBV7-9
j_call: TRBJ1-3
cdr3_aa: CASSFSVSGNTIYF
cdr3_nt: TGTGCCAGCAGCTTCAGTGTCTCTGGAAACACCATATATTTT

clone_size: NA
d_call: NA
v_call: TRBV30
j_call: TRBJ2-3
cdr3_aa: CAWSVSGHSTDTQYF
cdr3_nt: TGTGCCTGGAGTGTTTCAGGGCATTCCACAGATACGCAGTATTTT

clone_size: NA
d_call: NA
v_call: TRBV7-2
j_call: TRBJ2-1
cdr3_aa: CASSLVESGEQFF
cdr3_nt: TGTGCCAGCAGCTTAGTTGAGTCGGGTGAGCAGTTCTTC

clone_size: once
d_call: TRBD2
v_call: TRBV5-6
j_call: TRBJ2-1
cdr3_aa: CASSLRRVGGSYNEQFF
cdr3_nt: TGTGCCAGCAGCTTGCGACGGGTGGGAGGGTCTTACAATGAGCAGTTCTTC

clone_size: NA
d_call: NA
v_call: TRBV30
j_call: TRBJ1-4
cdr3_aa: CAWTSSNEKLFF
cdr3_nt: TGTGCCTGGACCTCCTCTAATGAAAAACTGTTTTTT

clone_size: NA
d_call: NA
v_call: TRBV11-2
j_call: TRBJ2-7
cdr3_aa: CASSPGTTSSYEQYF
cdr3_nt: TGTGCCAGCAGTCCCGGGACAACAAGCTCCTACGAGCAGTACTTC

clone_size: NA
d_call: TRBD2
v_call: TRBV5-1
j_call: TRBJ2-7
cdr3_aa: CASSLGTSGRLYEQYF
cdr3_nt: TGCGCCAGCAGCTTAGGGACTAGCGGGAGACTCTACGAGCAGTACTTC

clone_size: NA
d_call: NA
v_call: TRBV12-5
j_call: TRBJ1-1
cdr3_aa: CASGLVRYFDEEGDTEAFF
cdr3_nt: TGTGCTAGTGGTTTGGTACGATATTTCGACGAGGAGGGTGACACTGAAGCTTTCTTT

clone_size: NA
d_call: NA
v_call: TRBV20-1
j_call: TRBJ2-1
cdr3_aa: CSASRSGLPTNEQFF
cdr3_nt: TGCAGTGCTAGTCGGTCCGGACTCCCAACGAATGAGCAGTTCTTC

clone_size: NA
d_call: TRBD2
v_call: TRBV18
j_call: TRBJ2-1
cdr3_aa: CASSRLAGGYEQFF
cdr3_nt: TGTGCCAGCTCACGACTAGCGGGAGGTTATGAGCAGTTCTTC

clone_size: NA
d_call: TRBD2
v_call: TRBV4-1
j_call: TRBJ2-1
cdr3_aa: CASSQDQWREGNEQFF
cdr3_nt: TGCGCCAGCAGCCAAGATCAGTGGCGGGAGGGGAATGAGCAGTTCTTC

clone_size: NA
d_call: NA
v_call: TRBV10-3
j_call: TRBJ2-3
cdr3_aa: CAISGGGGTDTQYF
cdr3_nt: TGTGCCATCAGTGGAGGGGGGGGCACAGATACGCAGTATTTT

clone_size: NA
d_call: TRBD1
v_call: TRBV3-1/TRBV3-2
j_call: TRBJ1-6
cdr3_aa: CATGPGGDDNSPLHF
cdr3_nt: TGTGCCACCGGACCAGGGGGCGACGATAATTCACCCCTCCACTTT

clone_size: NA
d_call: NA
v_call: TRBV18
j_call: TRBJ1-1
cdr3_aa: CASSESTANRRAFF
cdr3_nt: TGTGCCAGCTCCGAATCGACAGCGAATAGAAGGGCTTTCTTT

clone_size: NA
d_call: NA
v_call: TRBV9
j_call: TRBJ2-1
cdr3_aa: CASAQSGLTNEQFF
cdr3_nt: TGTGCCAGCGCTCAAAGCGGGCTGACAAATGAGCAGTTCTTC

clone_size: few
d_call: TRBD1
v_call: TRBV4-1
j_call: TRBJ1-5
cdr3_aa: CASSRTTGVGNQPQHF
cdr3_nt: TGCGCCAGCAGCCGCACGACAGGGGTGGGAAATCAGCCCCAGCATTTT

clone_size: NA
d_call: NA
v_call: TRBV4-1
j_call: TRBJ1-6
cdr3_aa: CASSQDREDSPLHF
cdr3_nt: TGCGCCAGCAGCCAAGATAGGGAGGATTCACCCCTCCACTTT

clone_size: NA
d_call: TRBD1
v_call: TRBV7-9
j_call: TRBJ1-2
cdr3_aa: CASISAGQGLSGYTF
cdr3_nt: TGTGCCAGCATATCTGCGGGACAGGGTCTTAGTGGCTACACCTTC

clone_size: NA
d_call: NA
v_call: TRBV18
j_call: TRBJ1-2
cdr3_aa: CASSLGVANYGYTF
cdr3_nt: TGTGCCAGCTCATTAGGGGTTGCTAACTATGGCTACACCTTC

clone_size: NA
d_call: NA
v_call: TRBV7-9
j_call: TRBJ2-7
cdr3_aa: CASSPAANRNEQYF
cdr3_nt: TGTGCCAGCAGCCCCGCGGCTAACAGGAACGAGCAGTACTTC

clone_size: few
d_call: NA
v_call: TRBV6-5
j_call: TRBJ1-1
cdr3_aa: CASSSIRRGTEAFF
cdr3_nt: TGTGCCAGCAGCTCGATTAGAAGGGGCACTGAAGCTTTCTTT